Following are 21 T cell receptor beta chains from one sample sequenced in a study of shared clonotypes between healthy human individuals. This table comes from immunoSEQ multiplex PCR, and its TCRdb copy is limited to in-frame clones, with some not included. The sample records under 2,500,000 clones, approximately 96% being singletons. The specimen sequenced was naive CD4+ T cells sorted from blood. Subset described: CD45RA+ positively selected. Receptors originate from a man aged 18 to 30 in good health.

The CDR3 coding sequence is TGTGCCAGCTCACCTAACCTCGGACAGGGCGACTATGGCTACACCTTC. This codes for CASSPNLGQGDYGYTF. This chain uses TRBV18 with TRBJ1-2, with 8 bases aligning to TRBD1. Trimming cost V 3 bases and J 3 bases; bases outside gene matches: 9. In germline, CDR1 is KGHSH, CDR2 LQKENI. The CDR3 runs 16 residues.

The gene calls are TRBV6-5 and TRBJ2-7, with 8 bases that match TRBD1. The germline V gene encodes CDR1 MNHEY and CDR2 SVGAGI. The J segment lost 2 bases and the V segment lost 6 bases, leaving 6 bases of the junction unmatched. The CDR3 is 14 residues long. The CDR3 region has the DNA TGTGCCAGCAGGAGAGGGACAGGTACCTACGAGCAGTACTTC. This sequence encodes CASRRGTGTYEQYF.

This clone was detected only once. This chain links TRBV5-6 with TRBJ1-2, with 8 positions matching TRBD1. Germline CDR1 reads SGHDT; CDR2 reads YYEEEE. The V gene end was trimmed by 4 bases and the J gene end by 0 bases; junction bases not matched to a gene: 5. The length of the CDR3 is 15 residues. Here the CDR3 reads CASSLRTGSNYGYTF. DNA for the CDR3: TGTGCCAGCAGCCTGCGGACAGGGTCTAACTATGGCTACACCTTC.

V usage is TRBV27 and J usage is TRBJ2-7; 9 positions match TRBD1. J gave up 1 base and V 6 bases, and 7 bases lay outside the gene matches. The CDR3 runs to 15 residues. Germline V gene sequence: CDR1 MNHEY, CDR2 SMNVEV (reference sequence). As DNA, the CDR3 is TGTGCCAGCAGGGGCACCGGGACAGGGTCCTACGAGCAGTACTTC. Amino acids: CASRGTGTGSYEQYF.

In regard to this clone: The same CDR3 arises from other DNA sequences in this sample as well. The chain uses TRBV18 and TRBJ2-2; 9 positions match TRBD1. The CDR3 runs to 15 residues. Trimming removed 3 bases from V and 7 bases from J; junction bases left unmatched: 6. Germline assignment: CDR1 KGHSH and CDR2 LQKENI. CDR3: CASSPSTGGIGELFF. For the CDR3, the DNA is TGTGCCAGCTCACCGAGTACAGGGGGCATCGGGGAGCTGTTTTTT.

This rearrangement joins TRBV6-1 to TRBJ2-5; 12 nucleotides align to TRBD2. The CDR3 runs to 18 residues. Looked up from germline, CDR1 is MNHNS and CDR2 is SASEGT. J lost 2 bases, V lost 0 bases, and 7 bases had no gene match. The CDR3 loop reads CASSEAPSGGALQETQYF. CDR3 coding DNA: TGTGCCAGCAGTGAAGCACCTAGCGGGGGGGCCCTACAAGAGACCCAGTACTTC.

CDR3: CAWSVSNPLNNEQFF. CDR3 nucleotide sequence: TGTGCCTGGAGTGTAAGTAATCCGTTAAACAATGAGCAGTTCTTC. The chain carries TRBV30 and TRBJ2-1, with no clear D. Germline V gene data show CDR1 as GTSNPN and CDR2 as SVGIG (reference sequence). V shed 0 bases and J shed 5 bases, with 14 bases lying between them. This CDR3 spans 15 amino acids.

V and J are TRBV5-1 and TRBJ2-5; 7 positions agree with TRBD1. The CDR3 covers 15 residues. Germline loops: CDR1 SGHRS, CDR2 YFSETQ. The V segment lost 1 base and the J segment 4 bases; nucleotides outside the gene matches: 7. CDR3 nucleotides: TGCGCCAGCAGCTTGACAGGGGCTCTAGGAGAGACCCAGTACTTC. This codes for CASSLTGALGETQYF.

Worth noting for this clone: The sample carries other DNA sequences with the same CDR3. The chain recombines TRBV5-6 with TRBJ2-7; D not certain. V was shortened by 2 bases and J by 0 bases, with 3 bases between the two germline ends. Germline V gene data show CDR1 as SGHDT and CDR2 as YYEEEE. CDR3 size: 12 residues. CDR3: CASSFLSYEQYF. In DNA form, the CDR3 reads TGTGCCAGCAGCTTTCTCTCCTACGAGCAGTACTTC. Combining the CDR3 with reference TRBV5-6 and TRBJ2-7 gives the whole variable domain DAGVTQSPTHLIKTRGQQVTLRCSPKSGHDTVSWYQQALGQGPQFIFQYYEEEERQRGNFPDRFSGHQFPNYSSELNVNALLLGDSALYLCASSFLSYEQYFGPGTRLTVT.

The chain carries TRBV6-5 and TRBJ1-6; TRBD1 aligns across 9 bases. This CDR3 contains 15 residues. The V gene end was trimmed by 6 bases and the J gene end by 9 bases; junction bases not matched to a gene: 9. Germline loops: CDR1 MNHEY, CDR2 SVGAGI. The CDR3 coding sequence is TGTGCCAGCAGCCCTGGGACAGGGTTTGCTTCACCCCTCCACTTT. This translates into CASSPGTGFASPLHF.

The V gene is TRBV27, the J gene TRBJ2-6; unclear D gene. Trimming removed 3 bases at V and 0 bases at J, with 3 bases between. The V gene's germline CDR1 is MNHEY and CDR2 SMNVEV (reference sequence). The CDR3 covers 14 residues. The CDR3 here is CASSFISGANVLTF. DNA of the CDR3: TGTGCCAGCAGTTTTATCTCTGGGGCCAACGTCCTGACTTTC.

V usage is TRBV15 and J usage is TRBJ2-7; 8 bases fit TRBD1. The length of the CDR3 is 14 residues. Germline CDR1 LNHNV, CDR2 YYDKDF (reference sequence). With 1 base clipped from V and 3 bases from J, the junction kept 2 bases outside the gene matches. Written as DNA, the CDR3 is TGTGCCACCAGCAGAGGGGACAGGAACTACGAGCAGTACTTC. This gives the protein CATSRGDRNYEQYF.

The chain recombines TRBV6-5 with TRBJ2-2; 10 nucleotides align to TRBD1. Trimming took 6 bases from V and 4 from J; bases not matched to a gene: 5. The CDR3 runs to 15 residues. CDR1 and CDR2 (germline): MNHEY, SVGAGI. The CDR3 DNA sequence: TGTGCCAGCAGAGACAGGGGGCGGATCACCGGGGAGCTGTTTTTT. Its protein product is CASRDRGRITGELFF.

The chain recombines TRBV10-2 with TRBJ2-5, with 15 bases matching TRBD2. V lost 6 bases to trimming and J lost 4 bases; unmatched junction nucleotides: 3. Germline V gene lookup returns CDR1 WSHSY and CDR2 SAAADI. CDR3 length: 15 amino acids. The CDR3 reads CASRGLAGGRETQYF. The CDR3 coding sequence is TGCGCCAGCAGGGGACTAGCGGGGGGTAGAGAGACCCAGTACTTC.

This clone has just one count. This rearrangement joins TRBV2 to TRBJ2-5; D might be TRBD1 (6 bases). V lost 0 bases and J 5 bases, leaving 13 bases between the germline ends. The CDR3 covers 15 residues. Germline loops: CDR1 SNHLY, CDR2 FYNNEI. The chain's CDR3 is CASSEALGRGETQYF. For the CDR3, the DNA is TGTGCCAGCAGTGAAGCGCTCGGCAGGGGTGAGACCCAGTACTTC.

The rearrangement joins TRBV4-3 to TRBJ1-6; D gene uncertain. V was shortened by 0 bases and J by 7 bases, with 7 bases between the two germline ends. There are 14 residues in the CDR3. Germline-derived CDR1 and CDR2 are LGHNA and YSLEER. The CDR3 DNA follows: TGCGCCAGCAGCCAAGATCTTCGGAATTCACCCCTCCACTTT. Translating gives CASSQDLRNSPLHF.

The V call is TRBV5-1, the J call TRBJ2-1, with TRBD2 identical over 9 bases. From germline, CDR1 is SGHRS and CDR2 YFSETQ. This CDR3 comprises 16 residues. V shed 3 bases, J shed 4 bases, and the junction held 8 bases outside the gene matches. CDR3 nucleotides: TGCGCCAGCAGCTCCGGATTGACTAGCGGTTACAATGAGCAGTTCTTC. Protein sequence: CASSSGLTSGYNEQFF.

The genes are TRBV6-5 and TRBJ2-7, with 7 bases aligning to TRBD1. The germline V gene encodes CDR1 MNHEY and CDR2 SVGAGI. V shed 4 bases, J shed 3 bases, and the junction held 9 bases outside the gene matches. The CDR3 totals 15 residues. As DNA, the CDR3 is TGTGCCAGCAGTTTAAACCGGGACAGTATCTACGAGCAGTACTTC. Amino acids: CASSLNRDSIYEQYF.

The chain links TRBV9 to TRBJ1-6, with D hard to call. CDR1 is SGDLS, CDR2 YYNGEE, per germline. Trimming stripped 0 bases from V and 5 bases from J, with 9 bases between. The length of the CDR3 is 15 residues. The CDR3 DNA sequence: TGTGCCAGCAGCGTAGGATCCTTAAATAATTCACCCCTCCACTTT. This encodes CASSVGSLNNSPLHF.

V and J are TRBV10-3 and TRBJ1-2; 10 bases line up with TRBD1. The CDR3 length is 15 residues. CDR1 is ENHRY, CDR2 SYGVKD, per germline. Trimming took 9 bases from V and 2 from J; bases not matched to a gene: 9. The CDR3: CAIADPGQGNYGYTF. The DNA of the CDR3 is TGTGCCATAGCGGACCCGGGACAGGGGAACTATGGCTACACCTTC.

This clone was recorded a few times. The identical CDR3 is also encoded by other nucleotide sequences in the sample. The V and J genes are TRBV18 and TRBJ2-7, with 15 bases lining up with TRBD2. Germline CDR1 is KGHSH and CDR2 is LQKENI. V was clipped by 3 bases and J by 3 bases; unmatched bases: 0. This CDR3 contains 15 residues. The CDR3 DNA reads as TGTGCCAGCTCACCGGGACTAGCGGGGGGCTACGAGCAGTACTTC. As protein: CASSPGLAGGYEQYF.